These T cell receptor beta chains were read from a single sample in a study of blood T cells in healthy people across ages. Each CDR3 protein gets one entry after TCRdb re-called the 5' RACE reads with MiXCR. This sample has 550,000 to 600,000 distinct CDR3 sequences; 25% to 30% occur once, and the top ten carry less than 20%. The specimen was blood. These receptors came from a woman in her 70s in good health. CDR3s include the opening cysteine and the closing phenylalanine or tryptophan. D genes are given only for firm matches. A row's size may be missing; if present it is once, few, many or a size class.

CDR3 protein: CSAGGHPNYGYTF
CDR3 DNA: TGCAGTGCCGGCGGTCACCCTAACTATGGCTACACCTTC
clone size: once
D gene: NA
V gene: TRBV20-1
J gene: TRBJ1-2

CDR3 protein: CASRRTLGGYTF
CDR3 DNA: TGTGCCAGCAGGAGGACCTTGGGGGGCTACACCTTC
clone size: few
D gene: NA
V gene: TRBV12-3/TRBV12-4
J gene: TRBJ1-2

CDR3 protein: CASSQDGYLRGAREGETQYF
CDR3 DNA: TGCGCCAGCAGCCAAGATGGGTATCTTAGGGGGGCCAGGGAGGGAGAGACCCAGTACTTC
clone size: few
D gene: NA
V gene: TRBV4-1
J gene: TRBJ2-5

CDR3 protein: CASKDTGHSDPEAFF
CDR3 DNA: TGTGCCAGCAAAGATACGGGACACTCCGACCCTGAAGCTTTCTTT
clone size: NA
D gene: NA
V gene: TRBV7-2
J gene: TRBJ1-1

CDR3 protein: CASRDTRSGNEKLFF
CDR3 DNA: TGTGCCAGCAGGGACACGAGATCAGGGAATGAAAAACTGTTTTTT
clone size: few
D gene: NA
V gene: TRBV6-1
J gene: TRBJ1-4

CDR3 protein: CASSFRDRVQETQYF
CDR3 DNA: TGTGCCAGCAGCTTCCGGGACAGGGTCCAAGAGACCCAGTACTTC
clone size: few
D gene: TRBD1
V gene: TRBV7-6
J gene: TRBJ2-5

CDR3 protein: CASSLTSGSSETQYF
CDR3 DNA: TGTGCCAGCAGCTTAACCAGCGGGAGCTCTGAGACCCAGTACTTC
clone size: NA
D gene: TRBD2
V gene: TRBV7-2
J gene: TRBJ2-5

CDR3 protein: CASSLGQERDEQYF
CDR3 DNA: TGCGCCAGCAGCTTGGGACAGGAACGGGACGAGCAGTACTTC
clone size: NA
D gene: NA
V gene: TRBV5-1
J gene: TRBJ2-7

CDR3 protein: CASSYVSGGVNEQFF
CDR3 DNA: TGTGCCAGCAGTTACGTTAGCGGGGGGGTAAATGAGCAGTTCTTC
clone size: NA
D gene: TRBD2
V gene: TRBV6-5
J gene: TRBJ2-1

CDR3 protein: CASSAQTGGGNIQYF
CDR3 DNA: TGTGCCAGCAGCGCACAGACTGGAGGGGGGAACATTCAGTACTTC
clone size: NA
D gene: NA
V gene: TRBV7-9
J gene: TRBJ2-4

CDR3 protein: CATSSGGPASTDTQYF
CDR3 DNA: TGTGCCACCTCGTCAGGGGGCCCGGCTAGCACAGATACGCAGTATTTT
clone size: few
D gene: TRBD1
V gene: TRBV10-3
J gene: TRBJ2-3

CDR3 protein: CATGGISETQYF
CDR3 DNA: TGTGCAACCGGGGGAATAAGTGAGACCCAGTACTTC
clone size: many
D gene: NA
V gene: TRBV10-3
J gene: TRBJ2-5

CDR3 protein: CASPRYSVETEAFF
CDR3 DNA: TGTGCCAGCCCCAGATACAGCGTGGAGACTGAAGCTTTCTTT
clone size: NA
D gene: NA
V gene: TRBV6-1
J gene: TRBJ1-1

CDR3 protein: CSARALRTTQETQYF
CDR3 DNA: TGCAGTGCTAGGGCCCTAAGGACTACGCAAGAGACCCAGTACTTC
clone size: once
D gene: NA
V gene: TRBV20-1
J gene: TRBJ2-5

CDR3 protein: CASRHRIEQYF
CDR3 DNA: TGTGCCAGCCGCCATAGGATCGAGCAGTACTTC
clone size: few
D gene: NA
V gene: TRBV6-2/TRBV6-3
J gene: TRBJ2-7

CDR3 protein: CASSLRDREGEQFF
CDR3 DNA: TGCGCCAGCAGCTTGAGGGATCGAGAGGGTGAGCAGTTCTTC
clone size: NA
D gene: NA
V gene: TRBV5-1
J gene: TRBJ2-1

CDR3 protein: CASSHLAGGPGIQYF
CDR3 DNA: TGTGCCAGCAGCCATCTAGCGGGGGGGCCGGGCATTCAGTACTTC
clone size: NA
D gene: TRBD2
V gene: TRBV3-1
J gene: TRBJ2-4

CDR3 protein: CASNSRGANYGYTF
CDR3 DNA: TGTGCCAGCAACTCCCGGGGAGCTAACTATGGCTACACCTTC
clone size: many
D gene: NA
V gene: TRBV12-3/TRBV12-4
J gene: TRBJ1-2

CDR3 protein: CASSPAQGAYNEQFF
CDR3 DNA: TGTGCCAGCTCACCGGCACAGGGGGCTTACAATGAGCAGTTCTTC
clone size: NA
D gene: TRBD1
V gene: TRBV18
J gene: TRBJ2-1

CDR3 protein: CASSYSLGYNEQFF
CDR3 DNA: TGTGCCAGCAGTTACTCTCTGGGCTACAATGAGCAGTTCTTC
clone size: NA
D gene: NA
V gene: TRBV6-5
J gene: TRBJ2-1

CDR3 protein: CASSSRQDSWYYGYTF
CDR3 DNA: TGTGCCAGCAGCTCCCGCCAGGACTCGTGGTACTATGGCTACACCTTC
clone size: NA
D gene: NA
V gene: TRBV13
J gene: TRBJ1-2

CDR3 protein: CASSPRTGGNEKLFF
CDR3 DNA: TGTGCCAGCTCACCACGGACAGGGGGCAACGAAAAACTGTTTTTT
clone size: few
D gene: TRBD1
V gene: TRBV18
J gene: TRBJ1-4

CDR3 protein: CASSEQGRENIQYF
CDR3 DNA: TGTGCCAGCAGTGAACAGGGGCGGGAGAACATTCAGTACTTC
clone size: few
D gene: NA
V gene: TRBV6-1
J gene: TRBJ2-4

CDR3 protein: CSARGLRSEKLFF
CDR3 DNA: TGCAGTGCTAGAGGTCTCAGAAGTGAAAAACTGTTTTTT
clone size: NA
D gene: NA
V gene: TRBV20-1
J gene: TRBJ1-4